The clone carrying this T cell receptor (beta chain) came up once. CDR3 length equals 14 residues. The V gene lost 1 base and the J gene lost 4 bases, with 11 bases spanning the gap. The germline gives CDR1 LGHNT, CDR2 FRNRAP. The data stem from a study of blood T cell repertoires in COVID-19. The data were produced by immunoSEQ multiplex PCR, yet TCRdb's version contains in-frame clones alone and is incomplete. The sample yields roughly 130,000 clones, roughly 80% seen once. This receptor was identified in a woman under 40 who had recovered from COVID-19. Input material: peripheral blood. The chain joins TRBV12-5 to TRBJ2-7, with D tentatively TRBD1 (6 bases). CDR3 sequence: CASGLDRERYEQYF. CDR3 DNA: TGTGCTAGTGGTTTGGACAGGGAAAGGTACGAGCAGTACTTC.